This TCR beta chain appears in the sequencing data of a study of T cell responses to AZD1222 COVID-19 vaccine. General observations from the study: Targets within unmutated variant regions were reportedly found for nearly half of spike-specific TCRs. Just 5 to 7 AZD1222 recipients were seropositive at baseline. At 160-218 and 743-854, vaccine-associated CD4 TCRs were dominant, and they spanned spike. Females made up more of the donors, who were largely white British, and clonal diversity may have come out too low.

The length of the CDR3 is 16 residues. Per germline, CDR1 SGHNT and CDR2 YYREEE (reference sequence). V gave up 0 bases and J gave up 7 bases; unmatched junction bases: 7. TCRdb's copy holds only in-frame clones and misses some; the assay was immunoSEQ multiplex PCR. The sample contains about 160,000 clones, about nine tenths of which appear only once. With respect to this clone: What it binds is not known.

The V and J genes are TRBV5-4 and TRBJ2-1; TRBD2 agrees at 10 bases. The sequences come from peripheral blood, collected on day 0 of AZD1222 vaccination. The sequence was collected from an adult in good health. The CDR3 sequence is CASSLGGLAGENEQFF. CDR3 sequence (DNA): TGTGCCAGCAGCTTGGGAGGGCTAGCGGGAGAAAATGAGCAGTTCTTC. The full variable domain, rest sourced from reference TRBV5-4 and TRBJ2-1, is ETGVTQSPTHLIKTRGQQVTLRCSSQSGHNTVSWYQQALGQGPQFIFQYYREEENGRGNFPPRFSGLQFPNYSSELNVNALELDDSALYLCASSLGGLAGENEQFFGPGTRLTVL.